A single T cell receptor (beta chain) is shown here with its context. Its target is not known. A sample-barcoded 5' primer and a J-beta primer mix were used in a second PCR of roughly 7 to 11 cycles. Tagging of each cDNA molecule was performed by a template-switch adaptor with 12 random nucleotides. TCRdb reprocessed the 5' RACE reads via MiXCR and lists one record per CDR3 protein. The table lists about a million distinct CDR3 sequences, around 54% of them singletons. Aged about 6 to 90, donors were systemically healthy Caucasians from Russia. This sample stems from a study of blood T cells in healthy people across ages. Study outcomes and limitations: Changes seen in expanded clonotypes were possibly confounded by donor CMV status left unknown.

The CDR3 covers 17 residues. Germline lookup yields CDR1 SGHVS and CDR2 FQNEAQ. The ends lost 3 bases at V and 3 bases at J; junction bases unmatched: 7. The sequence derives from a woman aged 55-69 years in good health. Sequenced sample: blood. V gene TRBV7-8 combines with J gene TRBJ2-2, with 10 bases fitting TRBD2. The CDR3 loop reads CASSLASGRRDTGELFF. The CDR3 DNA is TGTGCCAGCAGCTTGGCTAGCGGGAGACGGGACACCGGGGAGCTGTTTTTT.